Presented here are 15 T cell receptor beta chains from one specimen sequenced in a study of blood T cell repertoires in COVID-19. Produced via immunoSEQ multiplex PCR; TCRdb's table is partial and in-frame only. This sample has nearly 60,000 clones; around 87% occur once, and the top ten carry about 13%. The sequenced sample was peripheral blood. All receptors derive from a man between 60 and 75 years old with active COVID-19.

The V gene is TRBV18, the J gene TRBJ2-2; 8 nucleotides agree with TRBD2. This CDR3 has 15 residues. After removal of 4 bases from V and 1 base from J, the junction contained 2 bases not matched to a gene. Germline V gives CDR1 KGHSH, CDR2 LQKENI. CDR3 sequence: CASSLAGGNTGELFF. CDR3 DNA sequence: TGTGCCAGCTCACTTGCGGGAGGGAACACCGGGGAGCTGTTTTTT. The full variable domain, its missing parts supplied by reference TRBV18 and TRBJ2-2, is NAGVMQNPRHLVRRRGQEARLRCSPMKGHSHVYWYRQLPEEGLKFMVYLQKENIIDESGMPKERFSAEFPKEGPSILRIQQVVRGDSAAYFCASSLAGGNTGELFFGEGSRLTVL.

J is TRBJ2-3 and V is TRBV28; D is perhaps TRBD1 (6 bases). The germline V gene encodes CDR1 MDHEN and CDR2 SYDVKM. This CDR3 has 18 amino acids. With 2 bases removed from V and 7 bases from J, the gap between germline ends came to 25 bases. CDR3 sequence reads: CASSLPLEQGWVEYTQYF. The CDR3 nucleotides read TGTGCCAGCAGTTTACCCCTCGAACAGGGTTGGGTAGAGTATACGCAGTATTTT.

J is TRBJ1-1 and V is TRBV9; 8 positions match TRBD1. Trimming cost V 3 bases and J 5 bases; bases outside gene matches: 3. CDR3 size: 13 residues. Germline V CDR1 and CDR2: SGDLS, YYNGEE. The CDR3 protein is CASSAQGVTEAFF. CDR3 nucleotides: TGTGCCAGCAGCGCACAGGGGGTAACTGAAGCTTTCTTT.

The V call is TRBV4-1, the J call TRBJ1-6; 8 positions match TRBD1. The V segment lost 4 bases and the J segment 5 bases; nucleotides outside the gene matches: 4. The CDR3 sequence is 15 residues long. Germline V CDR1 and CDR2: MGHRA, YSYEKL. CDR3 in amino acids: CASSRKTGDNSPLHF. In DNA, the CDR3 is TGCGCCAGCAGCCGGAAGACAGGGGATAATTCACCCCTCCACTTT.

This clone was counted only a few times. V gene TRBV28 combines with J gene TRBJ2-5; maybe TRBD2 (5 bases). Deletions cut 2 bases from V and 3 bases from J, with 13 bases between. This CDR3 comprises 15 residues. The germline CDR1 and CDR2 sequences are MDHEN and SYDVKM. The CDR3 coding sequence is TGTGCCAGCAGTTTAAACCGGAGGCGAGAAGAGACCCAGTACTTC. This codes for CASSLNRRREETQYF.

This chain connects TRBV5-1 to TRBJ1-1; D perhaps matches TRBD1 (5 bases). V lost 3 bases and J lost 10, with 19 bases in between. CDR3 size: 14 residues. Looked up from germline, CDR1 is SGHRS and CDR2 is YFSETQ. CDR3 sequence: CASSSAGTGIRAFF. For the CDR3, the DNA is TGCGCCAGCAGCTCCGCCGGGACTGGCATCAGAGCTTTCTTT.

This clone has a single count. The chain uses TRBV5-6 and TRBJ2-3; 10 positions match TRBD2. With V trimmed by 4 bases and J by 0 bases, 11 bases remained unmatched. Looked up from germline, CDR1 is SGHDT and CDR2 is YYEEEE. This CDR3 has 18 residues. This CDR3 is CASSPLQRGGSSTDTQYF. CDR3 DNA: TGTGCCAGCAGCCCACTCCAGCGGGGGGGGTCTAGCACAGATACGCAGTATTTT.

The CDR3 sequence: CASSQDQVGYANTGELFF. CDR3 DNA: TGTGCCAGCAGCCAAGATCAGGTGGGCTACGCGAACACCGGGGAGCTGTTTTTT. V gene TRBV3-1 (or the pseudogene TRBV3-2) combines with J gene TRBJ2-2; D not resolved. Germline V gives CDR1 LGHDT, CDR2 YNNKEL (reference sequence). The CDR3 contains 18 residues. V lost 0 bases and J lost 0, with 14 bases in between.

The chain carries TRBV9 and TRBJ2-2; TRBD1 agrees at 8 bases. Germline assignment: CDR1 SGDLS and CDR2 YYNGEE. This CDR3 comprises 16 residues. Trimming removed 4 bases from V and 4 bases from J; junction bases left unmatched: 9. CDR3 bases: TGTGCCAGCAGCCCGAGGACAGGGCAGACCACCGGGGAGCTGTTTTTT. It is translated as CASSPRTGQTTGELFF.

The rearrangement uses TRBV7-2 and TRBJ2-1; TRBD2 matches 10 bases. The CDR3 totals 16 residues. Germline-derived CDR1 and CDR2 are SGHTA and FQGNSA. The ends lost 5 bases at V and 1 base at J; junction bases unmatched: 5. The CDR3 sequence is CASSPLAGASYNEQFF. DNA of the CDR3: TGTGCCAGCAGCCCCCTAGCGGGGGCGTCCTACAATGAGCAGTTCTTC.

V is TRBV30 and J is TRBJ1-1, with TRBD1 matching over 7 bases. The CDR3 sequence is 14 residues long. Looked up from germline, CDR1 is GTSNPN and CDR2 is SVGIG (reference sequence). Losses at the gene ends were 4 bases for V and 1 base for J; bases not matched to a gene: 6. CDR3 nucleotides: TGTGCCTGGATCCAGGGACAGAGGAACACTGAAGCTTTCTTT. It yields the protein CAWIQGQRNTEAFF. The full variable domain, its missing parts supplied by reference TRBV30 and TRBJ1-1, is SQTIHQWPATLVQPVGSPLSLECTVEGTSNPNLYWYRQAAGRGLQLLFYSVGIGQISSEVPQNLSASRPQDRQFILSSKKLLLSDSGFYLCAWIQGQRNTEAFFGQGTRLTVV.

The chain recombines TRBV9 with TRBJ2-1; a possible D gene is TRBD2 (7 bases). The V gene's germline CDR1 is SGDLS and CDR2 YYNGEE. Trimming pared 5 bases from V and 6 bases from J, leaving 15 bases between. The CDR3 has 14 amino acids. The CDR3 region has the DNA TGTGCCAGCAGGGGGGGGCCCGCTGGCAATGAGCAGTTCTTC. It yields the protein CASRGGPAGNEQFF.

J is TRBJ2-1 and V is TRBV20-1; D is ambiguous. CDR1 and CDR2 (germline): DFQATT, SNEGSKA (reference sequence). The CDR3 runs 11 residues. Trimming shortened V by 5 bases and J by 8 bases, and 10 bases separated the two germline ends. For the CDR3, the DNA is TGCAGTGCTCCTGACTGGGATGAGCAGTTCTTC. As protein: CSAPDWDEQFF.

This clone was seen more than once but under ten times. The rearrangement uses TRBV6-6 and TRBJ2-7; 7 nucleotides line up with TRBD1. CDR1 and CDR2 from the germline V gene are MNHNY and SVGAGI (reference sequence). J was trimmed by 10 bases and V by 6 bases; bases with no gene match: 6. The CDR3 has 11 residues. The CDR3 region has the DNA TGTGCCAGCAGCCCCAACAGGGGACAGTACTTC. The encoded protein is CASSPNRGQYF.

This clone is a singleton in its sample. The CDR3 region is CSAGRMTGDYGYTF. The DNA of the CDR3 is TGCAGCGCTGGACGGATGACCGGGGACTATGGCTACACCTTC. The chain is built from TRBV29-1 and TRBJ1-2, with D unclear. V was shortened by 7 bases and J by 3 bases, with 18 bases between the two germline ends. This CDR3 region has 14 residues. The germline V gene has CDR1 SQVTM and CDR2 ANQGSEA.